This TCR beta chain was found in a study of blood T cell repertoires in COVID-19. Study at large: Acute-phase and convalescent COVID-19 samples originated in the United States, Italy and Spain.

Original analysis: Reference gene primer amplification yielded estimated nucleated cell counts. The repertoire was sequenced with immunoSEQ multiplex PCR; TCRdb's copy has only in-frame clones and lacks some. V and J calls plus clone size are reproduced from that table; the DNA served to infer D and trimming. The repertoire includes fewer than 250,000 clones, around 90% of them detected once, and 2.5% to 3% sits in the top ten. The CDR3 sequence is 15 residues long. The germline gives CDR1 SGHNT, CDR2 YYREEE (reference sequence). With 0 bases removed from V and 5 bases from J, the gap between germline ends came to 13 bases. Grouping used clinical history reported by participants in a survey and questionnaire.

The gene calls are TRBV5-4 and TRBJ2-3, with D perhaps matching TRBD1 (5 bases). This TCR came from a woman aged 25 to 39 with acute COVID-19. Input material: PBMCs or T cells enriched from blood (not recorded which). The CDR3 loop reads CASSLAFGAGDTQYF. The CDR3 DNA sequence: TGTGCCAGCAGCTTGGCCTTTGGGGCCGGAGATACGCAGTATTTT.